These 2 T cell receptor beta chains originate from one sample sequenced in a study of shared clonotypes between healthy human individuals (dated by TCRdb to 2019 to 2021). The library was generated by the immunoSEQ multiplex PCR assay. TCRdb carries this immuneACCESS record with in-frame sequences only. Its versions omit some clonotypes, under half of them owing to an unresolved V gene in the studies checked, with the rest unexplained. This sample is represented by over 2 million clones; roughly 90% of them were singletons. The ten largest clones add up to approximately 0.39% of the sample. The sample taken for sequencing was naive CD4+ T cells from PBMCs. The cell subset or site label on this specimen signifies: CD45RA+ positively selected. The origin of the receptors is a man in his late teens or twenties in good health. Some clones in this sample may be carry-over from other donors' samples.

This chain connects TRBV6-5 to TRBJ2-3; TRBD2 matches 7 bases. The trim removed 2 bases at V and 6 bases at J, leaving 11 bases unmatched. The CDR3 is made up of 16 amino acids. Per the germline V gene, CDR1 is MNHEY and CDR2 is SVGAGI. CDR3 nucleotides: TGTGCCAGCAGTTACCGGAGGGGAGGGGAAGAGGATACGCAGTATTTT. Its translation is CASSYRRGGEEDTQYF.

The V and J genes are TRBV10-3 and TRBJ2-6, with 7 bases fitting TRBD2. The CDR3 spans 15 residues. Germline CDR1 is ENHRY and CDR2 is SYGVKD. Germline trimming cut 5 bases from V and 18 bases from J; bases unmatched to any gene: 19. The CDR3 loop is CAISPRGDVQMFQTF. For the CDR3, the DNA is TGTGCCATCAGTCCTCGGGGGGACGTACAAATGTTTCAGACTTTC.